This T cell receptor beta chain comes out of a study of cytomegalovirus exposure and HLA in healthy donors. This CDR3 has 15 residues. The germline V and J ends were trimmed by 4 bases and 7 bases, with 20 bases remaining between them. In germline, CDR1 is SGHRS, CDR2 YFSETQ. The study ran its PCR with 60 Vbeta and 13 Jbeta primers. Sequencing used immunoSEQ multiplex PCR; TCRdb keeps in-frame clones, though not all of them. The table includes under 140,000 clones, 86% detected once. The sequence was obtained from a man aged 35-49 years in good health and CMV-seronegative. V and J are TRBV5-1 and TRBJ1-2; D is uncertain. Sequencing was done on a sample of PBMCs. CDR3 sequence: CASSDLGDTFGGYTF. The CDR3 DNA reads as TGCGCCAGCAGCGACCTGGGAGATACCTTTGGTGGCTACACCTTC.